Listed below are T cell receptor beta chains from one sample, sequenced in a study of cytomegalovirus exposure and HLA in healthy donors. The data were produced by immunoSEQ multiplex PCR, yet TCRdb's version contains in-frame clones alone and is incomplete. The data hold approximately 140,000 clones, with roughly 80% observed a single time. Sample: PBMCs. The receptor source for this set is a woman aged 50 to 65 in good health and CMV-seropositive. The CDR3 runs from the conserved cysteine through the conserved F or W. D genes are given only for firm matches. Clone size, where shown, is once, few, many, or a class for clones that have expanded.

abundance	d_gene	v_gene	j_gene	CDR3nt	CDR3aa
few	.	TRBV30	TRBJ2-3	TGTGCCTGGACCGCCCAGACAGGCCATACGCAGTATTTT	CAWTAQTGHTQYF
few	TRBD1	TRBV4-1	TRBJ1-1	TGCGCCAGCAGCCCGGGACAGGGGGCCACTGAAGCTTTCTTT	CASSPGQGATEAFF
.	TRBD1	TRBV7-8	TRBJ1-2	TGTGCCAGCAGCTTAGACGTTGGGACAGCCTATGGCTACACCTTC	CASSLDVGTAYGYTF
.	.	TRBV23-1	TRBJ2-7	TGCGCCAGCAGTCGGGACATCCGATCCTACGAGCAGTACTTC	CASSRDIRSYEQYF
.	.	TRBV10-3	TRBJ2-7	TGTGCCATCAGAGTAGCAGGGGATTCCTACGAGCAGTACTTC	CAIRVAGDSYEQYF
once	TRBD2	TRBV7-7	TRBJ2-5	TGTGCTAGCAGTCCCGGGGGGGCATGGGCGACCCAGTACTTC	CASSPGGAWATQYF
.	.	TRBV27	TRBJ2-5	TGTGCCAGCAGTTTGACTCTACAAGAGACCCAGTACTTC	CASSLTLQETQYF
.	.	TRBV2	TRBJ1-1	TGTGCCAGCAGTGAGGCAACCACTATGAACACTGAGGCTTTCTTT	CASSEATTMNTEAFF
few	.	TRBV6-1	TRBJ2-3	TGTGCCAGCAGTGACGTGGGAGGCACAGATACGCAGTATTTT	CASSDVGGTDTQYF
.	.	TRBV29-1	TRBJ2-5	TGCAGCGTTAGATTTAGCGAGACCCAGTACTTC	CSVRFSETQYF
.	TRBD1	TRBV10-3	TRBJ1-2	TGTGCCATCAGTGATTGGGACAGGTCGACCCTCAAGGATGGCTACACCTTC	CAISDWDRSTLKDGYTF
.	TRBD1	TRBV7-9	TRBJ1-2	TGTGCCAGCAGCTTAGAGACAGGGCGCTACACCTTC	CASSLETGRYTF
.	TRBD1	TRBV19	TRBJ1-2	TGTGCCAGTAGTAGAGGCCTGGGGGACAGAAGCTATGGCTACACCTTC	CASSRGLGDRSYGYTF
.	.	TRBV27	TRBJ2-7	TGTGCCAGCAGTTTGGCGGGGTTCGTTTCCTACGAGCAGTACTTC	CASSLAGFVSYEQYF
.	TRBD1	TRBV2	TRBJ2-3	TGTGCCAGCAATCGACAGGGGAGGAGCACAGATACGCAGTATTTT	CASNRQGRSTDTQYF
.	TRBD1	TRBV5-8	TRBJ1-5	TGTGCCAGCAGCATTAGACAGGGGGAGTATGGCAATCAGCCCCAGCATTTT	CASSIRQGEYGNQPQHF
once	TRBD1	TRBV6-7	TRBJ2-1	TGTGCCAGCAGTTACACAGGGGACTCCTACAATGAGCAGTTCTTC	CASSYTGDSYNEQFF
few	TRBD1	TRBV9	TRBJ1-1	TGTGCCAGCAGCGTAGCGACAGGGACCCTTATGAACACTGAAGCTTTCTTT	CASSVATGTLMNTEAFF
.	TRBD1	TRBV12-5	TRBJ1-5	TGTGCTAGTGGTTTGGTACAACATCCGGGACAGCCTCAGCCCCAGCATTTT	CASGLVQHPGQPQPQHF
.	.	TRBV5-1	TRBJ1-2	TGCGCCAGCAGCTTGGCCGCGAGAGGAAATTACTATGGCTACACCTTC	CASSLAARGNYYGYTF
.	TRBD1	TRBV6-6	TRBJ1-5	TGTGCCAGCAGTTCCCGGACAGGGGACCAGCCCCAGCATTTT	CASSSRTGDQPQHF
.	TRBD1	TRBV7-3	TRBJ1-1	TGTGCCAGCAGCCGAACAGGACAGGCGAACACTAAAGCTTTCTTT	CASSRTGQANTKAFF
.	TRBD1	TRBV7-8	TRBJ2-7	TGTGCCAGCAGCCAGACCCCAAACAGGGGACGGTACGAGCAGTACTTC	CASSQTPNRGRYEQYF
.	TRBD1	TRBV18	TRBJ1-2	TGTGCCAGCTCACCTACAGGGGACTATGGCTACACCTTC	CASSPTGDYGYTF
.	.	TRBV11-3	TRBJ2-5	TGTGCCAGCAGCCTCACGGTCGAGGAGACCCAGTACTTC	CASSLTVEETQYF
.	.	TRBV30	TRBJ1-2	TGTGCCTGGACTACCGGGACACAATTCCGCTACACCTTC	CAWTTGTQFRYTF
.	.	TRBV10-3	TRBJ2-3	TGTGCCATCAGGCCGAACCGGGCCCAGGGCCCAGATACGCAGTATTTT	CAIRPNRAQGPDTQYF
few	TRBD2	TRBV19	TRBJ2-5	TGTGCCAGTAGGGGAGGCGGGACTAGCAGCGAGACCCAGTACTTC	CASRGGGTSSETQYF
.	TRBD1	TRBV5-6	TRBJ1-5	TGTGCCAGCAGCTTGGGACAGGGATACAATCAGCCCCAGCATTTT	CASSLGQGYNQPQHF
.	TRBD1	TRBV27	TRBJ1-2	TGTGCCAGCAGCAGTCAGACAGGGACCCTCTATGGCTACACCTTC	CASSSQTGTLYGYTF
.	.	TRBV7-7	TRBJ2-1	TGTGCTAGCAGCTCCCTTACGGGGGTTTACAATGAGCAGTTCTTC	CASSSLTGVYNEQFF